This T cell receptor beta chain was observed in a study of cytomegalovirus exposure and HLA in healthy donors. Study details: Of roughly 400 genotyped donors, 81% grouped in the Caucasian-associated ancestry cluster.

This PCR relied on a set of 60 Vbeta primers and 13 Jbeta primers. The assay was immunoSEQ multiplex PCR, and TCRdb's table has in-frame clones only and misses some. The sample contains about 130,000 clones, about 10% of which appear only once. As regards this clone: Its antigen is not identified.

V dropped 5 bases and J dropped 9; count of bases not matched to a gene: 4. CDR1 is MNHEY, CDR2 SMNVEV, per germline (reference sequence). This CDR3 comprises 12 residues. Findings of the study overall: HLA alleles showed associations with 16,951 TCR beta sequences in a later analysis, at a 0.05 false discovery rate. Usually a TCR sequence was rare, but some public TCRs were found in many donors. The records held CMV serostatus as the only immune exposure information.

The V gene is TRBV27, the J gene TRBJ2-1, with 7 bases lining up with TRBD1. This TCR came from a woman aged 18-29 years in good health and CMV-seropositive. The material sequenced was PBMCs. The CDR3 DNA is TGTGCCAGCAGTAAAGGGGGCACTGAGCAGTTCTTC. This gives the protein CASSKGGTEQFF.